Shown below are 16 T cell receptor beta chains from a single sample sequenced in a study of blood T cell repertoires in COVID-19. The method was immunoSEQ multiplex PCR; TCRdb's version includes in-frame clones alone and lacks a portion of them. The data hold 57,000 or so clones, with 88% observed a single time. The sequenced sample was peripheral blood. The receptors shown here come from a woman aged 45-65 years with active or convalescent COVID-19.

In DNA form, the CDR3 reads TGTGCCAGTAGTATGGGGGCAGAGTACGAGCAGTACTTC. Translation gives CASSMGAEYEQYF. The J gene is TRBJ2-7, the V gene TRBV19; weak D call: TRBD1 (6 bases). CDR3 length: 13 amino acids. The germline CDR1 and CDR2 sequences are LNHDA and SQIVND (reference sequence). V was cut by 3 bases and J by 4 bases, with 10 bases left in between.

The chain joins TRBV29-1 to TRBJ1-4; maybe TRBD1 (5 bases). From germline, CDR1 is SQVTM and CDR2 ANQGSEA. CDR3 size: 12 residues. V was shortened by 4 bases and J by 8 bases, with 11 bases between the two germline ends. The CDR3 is CSVVAGEEKLFF. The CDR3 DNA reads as TGCAGCGTTGTGGCGGGGGAGGAAAAACTGTTTTTT.

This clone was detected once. This chain's CDR3 is CASSEYNEQFF. In DNA form, the CDR3 reads TGTGCCAGCAGTGAATATAATGAGCAGTTCTTC. The V gene is TRBV2, the J gene TRBJ2-1; D unclear. The CDR3 has 11 amino acids. V lost 2 bases, J lost 7 bases, and 3 bases lay in between. Germline V gene lookup returns CDR1 SNHLY and CDR2 FYNNEI.

The CDR3 coding sequence is TGTGCCAGCAGCCAAGGGACTCTTGGAAACACCATATATTTT. The encoded protein is CASSQGTLGNTIYF. V usage is TRBV5-4 and J usage is TRBJ1-3, with D maybe TRBD1 (5 bases). The CDR3 has 14 amino acids. The germline V gene encodes CDR1 SGHNT and CDR2 YYREEE (reference sequence). V gave up 4 bases and J gave up 3 bases, with 11 bases separating them.

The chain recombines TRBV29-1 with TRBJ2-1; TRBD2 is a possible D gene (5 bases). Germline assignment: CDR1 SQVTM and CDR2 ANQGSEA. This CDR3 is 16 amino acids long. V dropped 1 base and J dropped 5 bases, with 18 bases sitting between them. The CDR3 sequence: CSVEGFFGLYNNEQFF. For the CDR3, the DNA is TGCAGCGTTGAAGGTTTTTTTGGACTGTATAACAATGAGCAGTTCTTC.

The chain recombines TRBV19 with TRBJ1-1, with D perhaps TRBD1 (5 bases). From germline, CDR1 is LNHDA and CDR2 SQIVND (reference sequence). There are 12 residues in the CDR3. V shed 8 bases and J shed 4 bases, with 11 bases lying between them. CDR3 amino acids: CASGPGGTEAFF. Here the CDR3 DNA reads TGTGCCAGTGGACCGGGGGGCACTGAAGCTTTCTTT.

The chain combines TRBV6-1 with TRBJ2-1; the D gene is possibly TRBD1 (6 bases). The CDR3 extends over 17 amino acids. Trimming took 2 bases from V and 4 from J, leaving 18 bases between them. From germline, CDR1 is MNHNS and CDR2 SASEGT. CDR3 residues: CASSELHGQTSYNEQFF. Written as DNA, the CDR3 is TGTGCCAGCAGTGAACTCCACGGACAGACAAGTTACAATGAGCAGTTCTTC.

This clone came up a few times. The CDR3 is CTSSLTKREGAPTNEKLFF. The DNA for the CDR3 is TGCACCAGCAGCCTAACAAAGCGGGAGGGGGCGCCAACTAATGAAAAACTGTTTTTT. The rearrangement uses TRBV1 and TRBJ1-4. TRBV1 constitutes a pseudogene. This CDR3 has 19 residues.

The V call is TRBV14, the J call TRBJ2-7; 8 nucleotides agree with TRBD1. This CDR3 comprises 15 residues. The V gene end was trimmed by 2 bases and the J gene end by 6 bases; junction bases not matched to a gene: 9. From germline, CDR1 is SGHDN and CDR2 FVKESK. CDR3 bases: TGTGCCAGCAGCCAATACCAGGGGGCGCCGGGCGAGCAGTACTTC. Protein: CASSQYQGAPGEQYF.

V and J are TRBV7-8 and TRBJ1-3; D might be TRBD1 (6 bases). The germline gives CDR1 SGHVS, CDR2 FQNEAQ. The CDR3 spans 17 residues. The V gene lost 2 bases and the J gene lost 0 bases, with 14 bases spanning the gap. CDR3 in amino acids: CASSLLVGQPSGNTIYF. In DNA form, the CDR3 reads TGTGCCAGCAGCTTACTAGTAGGACAGCCCTCTGGAAACACCATATATTTT.

CDR3 sequence: CASSLEQGASSYEQYF. In DNA form, the CDR3 reads TGTGCCAGCAGCTTAGAACAGGGGGCGAGCTCCTACGAGCAGTACTTC. The chain carries TRBV7-6 and TRBJ2-7, with 9 bases that match TRBD1. Trimming cost V 1 base and J 0 bases; bases outside gene matches: 4. CDR1 SGHVS and CDR2 FNYEAQ come from the germline V gene. The CDR3 is made up of 16 amino acids. Looking up the rest from reference TRBV7-6 and TRBJ2-7 gives the full variable domain: GAGVSQSPRYKVTKRGQDVALRCDPISGHVSLYWYRQALGQGPEFLTYFNYEAQQDKSGLPNDRFSAERPEGSISTLTIQRTEQRDSAMYRCASSLEQGASSYEQYFGPGTRLTVT.

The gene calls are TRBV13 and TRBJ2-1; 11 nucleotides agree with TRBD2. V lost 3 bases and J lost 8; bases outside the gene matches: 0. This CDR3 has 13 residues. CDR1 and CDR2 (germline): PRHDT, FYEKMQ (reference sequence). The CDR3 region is CASSLGLADEQFF. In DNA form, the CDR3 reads TGTGCCAGCAGCTTGGGACTAGCGGATGAGCAGTTCTTC.

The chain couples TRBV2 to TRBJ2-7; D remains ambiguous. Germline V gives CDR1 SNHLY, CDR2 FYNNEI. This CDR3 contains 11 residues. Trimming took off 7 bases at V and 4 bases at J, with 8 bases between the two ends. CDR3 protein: CASNAHYEQYF. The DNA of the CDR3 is TGTGCCAGCAACGCGCATTACGAGCAGTACTTC.

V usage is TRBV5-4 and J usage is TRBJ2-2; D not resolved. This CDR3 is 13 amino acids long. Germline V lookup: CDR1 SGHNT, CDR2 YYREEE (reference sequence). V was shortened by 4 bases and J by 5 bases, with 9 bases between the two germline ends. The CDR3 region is CASSQRETGELFF. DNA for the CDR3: TGTGCCAGCAGCCAAAGAGAGACCGGGGAGCTGTTTTTT.

CDR3 sequence (DNA): TGTGCCAGCAGCTCAAGCGGGTATGGCACCGGGGAGCTGTTTTTT. It translates to CASSSSGYGTGELFF. This chain links TRBV11-2 with TRBJ2-2; TRBD2 might be the D (6 bases). Germline V gene lookup returns CDR1 SGHAT and CDR2 FQNNGV. The CDR3 runs 15 residues. V was cut by 4 bases and J by 4 bases, with 13 bases left in between.

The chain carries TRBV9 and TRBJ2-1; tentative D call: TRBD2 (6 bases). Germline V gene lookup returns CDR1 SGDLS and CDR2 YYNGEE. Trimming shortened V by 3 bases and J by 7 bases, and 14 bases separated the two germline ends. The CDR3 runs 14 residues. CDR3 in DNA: TGTGCCAGCAGCGAGGCGGGAAGAAGGAATGAGCAGTTCTTC. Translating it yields CASSEAGRRNEQFF. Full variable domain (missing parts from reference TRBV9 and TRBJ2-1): DSGVTQTPKHLITATGQRVTLRCSPRSGDLSVYWYQQSLDQGLQFLIQYYNGEERAKGNILERFSAQQFPDLHSELNLSSLELGDSALYFCASSEAGRRNEQFFGPGTRLTVL.